Each of the 29 T cell receptor beta chains below was sequenced from the same sample in a study of control samples from healthy donors and cancer patients. TCRdb's table, derived via immunoSEQ multiplex PCR, lists solely in-frame clones and lacks some. The table includes under 200,000 clones, about 90% detected once. The sequencing sample was made of blood. The origin of the receptors is a young woman in good health.

V is TRBV20-1 and J is TRBJ2-1, with 8 bases identical to TRBD2. V shed 3 bases, J shed 9 bases, and the junction held 7 bases outside the gene matches. The CDR3 totals 13 residues. CDR1 and CDR2 (germline): DFQATT, SNEGSKA (reference sequence). The CDR3 spells CSASGSGMGEQFF. DNA for the CDR3: TGCAGTGCTAGTGGTAGCGGGATGGGTGAGCAGTTCTTC.

The J gene is TRBJ2-2, the V gene TRBV5-1, with D hard to call. Germline V gene sequence: CDR1 SGHRS, CDR2 YFSETQ. V was clipped by 1 base and J by 0 bases, with 7 bases between them. The CDR3 contains 15 residues. CDR3 sequence reads: CASSLYPANTGELFF. The CDR3 region has the DNA TGCGCCAGCAGCTTGTATCCCGCGAACACCGGGGAGCTGTTTTTT.

The J gene is TRBJ2-3, the V gene TRBV11-1; D not certain. Trimming removed 5 bases at V and 2 bases at J, with 2 bases between. Per the germline V gene, CDR1 is SGHAT and CDR2 is FQDESV (reference sequence). The CDR3 totals 11 residues. The CDR3, as DNA: TGTGCCAGCAGCATCACAGATACGCAGTATTTT. It translates to CASSITDTQYF.

This chain joins TRBV19 and TRBJ2-6; tentatively, D is TRBD1 (6 bases). The CDR3 loop spans 16 amino acids. CDR1 is LNHDA and CDR2 is SQIVND in the germline V gene (reference sequence). V gave up 3 bases and J gave up 0 bases, with 9 bases separating them. CDR3 protein: CASSIQGISGANVLTF. The CDR3 nucleotides are TGTGCCAGTAGTATCCAGGGGATCTCTGGGGCCAACGTCCTGACTTTC.

V usage is TRBV11-3 and J usage is TRBJ2-1; D gene ambiguous. The germline V gene has CDR1 SGHNT and CDR2 YENEEA. The length of the CDR3 is 12 residues. Deletions cut 1 base from V and 4 bases from J, with 2 bases between. Here the CDR3 reads CASSLGYNEQFF. The DNA of the CDR3 is TGTGCCAGCAGCTTAGGGTACAATGAGCAGTTCTTC.

The chain uses TRBV25-1 and TRBJ2-5; no firm D call. Trimming removed 2 bases at V and 7 bases at J, with 5 bases between. From germline, CDR1 is MGHDK and CDR2 SYGVNS. CDR3 length: 11 residues. The CDR3 nucleotides read TGTGCCAGCAGTGAAAGAGGGACCCAGTACTTC. Translated: CASSERGTQYF.

V is TRBV3-1 (or the pseudogene TRBV3-2) and J is TRBJ2-3; the match to TRBD2 covers 13 bases. The CDR3 totals 18 residues. Germline CDR1 reads LGHDT; CDR2 reads YNNKEL (reference sequence). With 1 base clipped from V and 1 base from J, the junction kept 5 bases outside the gene matches. CDR3 coding DNA: TGTGCCAGCAGCCAAGGGACTAGCGGGAGCTTCGGCACAGATACGCAGTATTTT. As protein: CASSQGTSGSFGTDTQYF.

This chain links TRBV5-4 with TRBJ1-1, with D maybe TRBD1 (6 bases). Trimming took off 3 bases at V and 1 base at J, with 10 bases between the two ends. CDR3 size: 14 residues. Germline lookup yields CDR1 SGHNT and CDR2 YYREEE (reference sequence). The CDR3 protein is CASSSTGKNTEAFF. Here the CDR3 DNA reads TGTGCCAGCAGCTCGACAGGAAAGAACACTGAAGCTTTCTTT.

V is TRBV27 and J is TRBJ2-7; 10 bases line up with TRBD2. This CDR3 contains 16 residues. V was pared by 6 bases and J by 1 base, with 9 bases of the junction left unmatched. The germline CDR1 and CDR2 sequences are MNHEY and SMNVEV (reference sequence). The CDR3 spells CASSPITAGGSYEQYF. Written as DNA, the CDR3 is TGTGCCAGCAGCCCCATCACAGCGGGAGGGTCCTACGAGCAGTACTTC.

V is TRBV28 and J is TRBJ1-1; 10 bases are a match to TRBD1. Trimming removed 2 bases from V and 7 bases from J; junction bases left unmatched: 7. This CDR3 region has 15 residues. Germline lookup yields CDR1 MDHEN and CDR2 SYDVKM. CDR3 amino acids: CASSLGGTGVGEAFF. The CDR3 DNA reads as TGTGCCAGCAGTTTAGGCGGGACAGGGGTGGGTGAAGCTTTCTTT. Together with reference TRBV28 and TRBJ1-1, the CDR3 gives the full variable domain: DVKVTQSSRYLVKRTGEKVFLECVQDMDHENMFWYRQDPGLGLRLIYFSYDVKMKEKGDIPEGYSVSREKKERFSLILESASTNQTSMYLCASSLGGTGVGEAFFGQGTRLTVV.

This chain uses TRBV9 with TRBJ1-3; the match to TRBD1 covers 10 bases. Per the germline V gene, CDR1 is SGDLS and CDR2 is YYNGEE. J lost 3 bases, V lost 0 bases, and 3 bases had no gene match. The CDR3 is 16 residues long. This CDR3 reads CASSVGGTGVGNTIYF. As DNA, the CDR3 is TGTGCCAGCAGCGTAGGTGGGACAGGGGTTGGAAACACCATATATTTT.

The chain is built from TRBV2 and TRBJ2-7; the match to TRBD1 covers 8 bases. The CDR3 is made up of 18 amino acids. Trimming removed 5 bases from V and 1 base from J; junction bases left unmatched: 16. Germline V lookup: CDR1 SNHLY, CDR2 FYNNEI. The CDR3, as DNA: TGTGCCAGCAGTAAATTACCGAGGACAGGGACCAGTTCCTACGAGCAGTACTTC. Amino acid sequence: CASSKLPRTGTSSYEQYF.

This chain uses TRBV7-2 with TRBJ2-3, with 10 positions matching TRBD2. V lost 3 bases, J lost 5 bases, and 5 bases stayed unmatched. The CDR3 has 15 residues. Germline loops: CDR1 SGHTA, CDR2 FQGNSA. CDR3 DNA: TGTGCCAGCAGCTTTAGGCTAGCGGGAGAAGATACGCAGTATTTT. Its protein is CASSFRLAGEDTQYF.

The chain is built from TRBV2 and TRBJ1-5; tentatively, D is TRBD1 (5 bases). The CDR3 length is 15 residues. Trimming stripped 3 bases from V and 2 bases from J, with 11 bases between. Per the germline V gene, CDR1 is SNHLY and CDR2 is FYNNEI. The CDR3 sequence is CASSERRGGNQPQHF. Here the CDR3 DNA reads TGTGCCAGCAGTGAGCGACGAGGGGGCAATCAGCCCCAGCATTTT.

J is TRBJ1-1 and V is TRBV5-1; a possible D gene is TRBD1 (6 bases). The CDR3 totals 13 residues. The V and J ends lost 0 bases and 6 bases respectively, with 9 bases between them. Germline V gene lookup returns CDR1 SGHRS and CDR2 YFSETQ. The CDR3 reads CASSLGGHPEAFF. CDR3 nucleotide sequence: TGCGCCAGCAGCTTGGGGGGACACCCTGAAGCTTTCTTT.

V and J are TRBV10-3 and TRBJ2-3, with D perhaps being TRBD1 or TRBD2 (5 bases each). CDR1 is ENHRY, CDR2 SYGVKD, per germline. Trimming left V 11 bases short and J 5 bases short, with 17 bases between. There are 13 residues in the CDR3. For the CDR3, the DNA is TGTGCCCGGGACGAACCTAGGAGAGATACGCAGTATTTT. The encoded protein is CARDEPRRDTQYF.

The chain combines TRBV14 with TRBJ1-1; D ambiguous. Germline CDR1 SGHDN, CDR2 FVKESK. V gave up 2 bases and J gave up 5 bases, with 9 bases separating them. The CDR3 runs 13 residues. The CDR3 protein is CASSQRGLTEAFF. In DNA, the CDR3 is TGTGCCAGCAGCCAACGAGGGCTTACTGAAGCTTTCTTT.

This chain connects TRBV24-1 to TRBJ2-2, with D perhaps TRBD1 or TRBD2 (7 bases each). Trimming removed 3 bases at V and 6 bases at J, with 10 bases between. Germline CDR1 and CDR2: KGHDR and SFDVKD. The CDR3 runs 14 residues. The CDR3 protein is CATSDQGGSGELFF. CDR3 nucleotide sequence: TGTGCCACCAGTGATCAGGGGGGGTCCGGGGAGCTGTTTTTT.

Regarding this clone: The sample carries other DNA sequences with the same CDR3. The chain carries TRBV9 and TRBJ1-1; unclear D gene. Per the germline V gene, CDR1 is SGDLS and CDR2 is YYNGEE. CDR3 length equals 13 residues. Between the trimmed V and J ends, which lost 0 bases and 1 base, there was a span of 4 bases. CDR3 loop: CASSVAGNTEAFF. Here the CDR3 DNA reads TGTGCCAGCAGCGTAGCAGGGAACACTGAAGCTTTCTTT. Supplemented by reference TRBV9 and TRBJ1-1, the full variable domain reads DSGVTQTPKHLITATGQRVTLRCSPRSGDLSVYWYQQSLDQGLQFLIQYYNGEERAKGNILERFSAQQFPDLHSELNLSSLELGDSALYFCASSVAGNTEAFFGQGTRLTVV.

CDR3 region: CASSAGPLGPNEQFF. CDR3 nucleotides: TGTGCCAGCAGCGCCGGGCCCCTAGGGCCCAATGAGCAGTTCTTC. V is TRBV2 and J is TRBJ2-1; D is unclear. With 6 bases removed from V and 6 bases from J, the gap between germline ends came to 18 bases. This CDR3 comprises 15 residues. The V gene's germline CDR1 is SNHLY and CDR2 FYNNEI.

The chain carries TRBV5-3 and TRBJ2-1; 11 bases agree with TRBD2. TRBV5-3 is recorded as an ORF, its role being uncertain. This CDR3 contains 16 residues. Germline trimming cut 4 bases from V and 7 bases from J; bases unmatched to any gene: 10. For the CDR3, the DNA is TGTGCCAGAAGCACCCTAGCGGGAGGAATTGGGAATGAGCAGTTCTTC. This sequence encodes CARSTLAGGIGNEQFF.

J is TRBJ1-3 and V is TRBV29-1; 8 bases match TRBD1. V shed 4 bases, J shed 7 bases, and the junction held 3 bases outside the gene matches. The CDR3 covers 12 residues. CDR1 and CDR2 (germline): SQVTM, ANQGSEA. The CDR3 here is CSVGQGRNTIYF. The CDR3 DNA follows: TGCAGCGTTGGACAGGGGAGGAACACCATATATTTT.

The chain joins TRBV28 to TRBJ2-1; D unclear. Per the germline V gene, CDR1 is MDHEN and CDR2 is SYDVKM. Trimming removed 3 bases from V and 8 bases from J, with 11 bases in between. The CDR3 runs to 13 residues. CDR3 in DNA: TGTGCCAGCAGTTTTGGGTTCCTCTATGAGCAGTTCTTC. This sequence encodes CASSFGFLYEQFF.

This clone came up a few times. CDR3 in amino acids: CATSDSRADYSNQPQHF. DNA for the CDR3: TGTGCCACCAGTGATTCCCGGGCCGACTATAGCAATCAGCCCCAGCATTTT. The V gene is TRBV24-1, the J gene TRBJ1-5; D is unclear. Germline CDR1 and CDR2: KGHDR and SFDVKD. V shed 2 bases and J shed 0 bases, with 13 bases lying between them. This CDR3 region has 17 residues.

The chain carries TRBV2 and TRBJ2-2; a weak D match, TRBD2 (7 bases). Looked up from germline, CDR1 is SNHLY and CDR2 is FYNNEI. The V and J ends lost 7 bases and 7 bases respectively, with 13 bases between them. The CDR3 spans 13 residues. This CDR3 is CASKPGEGGELFF. The CDR3 nucleotides read TGTGCCAGCAAGCCAGGGGAGGGCGGGGAGCTGTTTTTT.

The CDR3 sequence is CASRGRLAGNYNEQFF. DNA of the CDR3: TGTGCCAGTAGGGGTAGACTAGCGGGCAATTACAATGAGCAGTTCTTC. The chain recombines TRBV19 with TRBJ2-1; 10 positions match TRBD2. Germline V gives CDR1 LNHDA, CDR2 SQIVND (reference sequence). V was pared by 6 bases and J by 4 bases, with 9 bases of the junction left unmatched. This CDR3 region has 16 residues.

This clone was picked up one time. The V and J genes are TRBV19 and TRBJ1-6; D unresolved. V lost 0 bases, J lost 7 bases, and 13 bases lay in between. Germline-derived CDR1 and CDR2 are LNHDA and SQIVND (reference sequence). The CDR3 runs 16 residues. The CDR3 loop is CASSIDLGGTNSPLHF. DNA of the CDR3: TGTGCCAGTAGTATAGATCTAGGTGGAACCAATTCACCCCTCCACTTT.

This chain uses TRBV19 with TRBJ2-7; 7 bases are a match to TRBD2. Germline loops: CDR1 LNHDA, CDR2 SQIVND (reference sequence). The CDR3 has 15 amino acids. V shed 6 bases, J shed 1 base, and the junction held 9 bases outside the gene matches. CDR3 DNA: TGTGCCAGTAGGCCGATCTCGGGGGGTTCCTACGAGCAGTACTTC. It yields the protein CASRPISGGSYEQYF.

The J gene is TRBJ1-6, the V gene TRBV5-4; no clear D. The V gene lost 0 bases and the J gene lost 7 bases, with 2 bases spanning the gap. The CDR3 sequence is 12 residues long. Germline V gene sequence: CDR1 SGHNT, CDR2 YYREEE (reference sequence). The CDR3 loop is CASSLVNSPLHF. The CDR3 DNA reads TGTGCCAGCAGCTTGGTGAATTCACCCCTCCACTTT. The whole variable domain, filled in from reference TRBV5-4 and TRBJ1-6, reads ETGVTQSPTHLIKTRGQQVTLRCSSQSGHNTVSWYQQALGQGPQFIFQYYREEENGRGNFPPRFSGLQFPNYSSELNVNALELDDSALYLCASSLVNSPLHFGNGTRLTVT.